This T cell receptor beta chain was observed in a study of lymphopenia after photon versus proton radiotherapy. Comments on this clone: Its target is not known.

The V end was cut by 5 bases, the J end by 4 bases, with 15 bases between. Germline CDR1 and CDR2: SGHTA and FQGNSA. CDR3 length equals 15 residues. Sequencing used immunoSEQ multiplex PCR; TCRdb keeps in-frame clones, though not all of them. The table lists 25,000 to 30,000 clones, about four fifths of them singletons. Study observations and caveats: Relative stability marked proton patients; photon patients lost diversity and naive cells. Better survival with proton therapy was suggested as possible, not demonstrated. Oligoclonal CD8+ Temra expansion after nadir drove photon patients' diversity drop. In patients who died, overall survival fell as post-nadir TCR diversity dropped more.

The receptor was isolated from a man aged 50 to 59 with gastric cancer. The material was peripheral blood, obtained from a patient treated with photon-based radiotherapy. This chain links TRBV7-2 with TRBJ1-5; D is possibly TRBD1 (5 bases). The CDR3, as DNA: TGTGCCAGCAGCATAGGGGCACAGATAAATCAGCCCCAGCATTTT. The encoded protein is CASSIGAQINQPQHF.